The 15 T cell receptor beta chains listed next were all sequenced from one sample in a study of T cell repertoires in cytomegalovirus infection. These receptors' targets are unknown. MiXCR, run by TCRdb on the reads, gives a single entry per CDR3 protein. The sample holds just over 450,000 distinct CDR3 sequences, under 55% seen once. The sequences come from cultured PBMCs, collected from culture after CMV antigen stimulation. These receptors were taken from a human donor in good health (CMV status not recorded). Some clones in this sample may be carry-over from other donors' samples.

The J gene is TRBJ1-1, the V gene TRBV3-1, with D possibly being TRBD1 (5 bases). Germline loops: CDR1 LGHDT, CDR2 YNNKEL (reference sequence). Trimming removed 1 base from V and 7 bases from J, with 10 bases in between. CDR3 length: 13 amino acids. CDR3 coding DNA: TGTGCCAGCAGCCAAGGGGTTGGGGGTGAAGCTTTCTTT. It encodes CASSQGVGGEAFF. The whole variable domain, remainder taken from reference TRBV3-1 and TRBJ1-1, is DTAVSQTPKYLVTQMGNDKSIKCEQNLGHDTMYWYKQDSKKFLKIMFSYNNKELIINETVPNRFSPKSPDKAHLNLHINSLELGDSAVYFCASSQGVGGEAFFGQGTRLTVV.

The sample holds a few counts of this clonotype. V and J are TRBV5-4 and TRBJ1-2; TRBD1 might be the D (6 bases). There are 14 residues in the CDR3. Germline assignment: CDR1 SGHNT and CDR2 YYREEE (reference sequence). Between the trimmed V and J ends, which lost 1 base and 5 bases, there was a span of 12 bases. This CDR3 is CASSLWGADYGYTF. The CDR3 coding sequence is TGTGCCAGCAGCTTGTGGGGGGCGGATTATGGCTACACCTTC.

The gene calls are TRBV6-5 and TRBJ2-5; D is uncertain. Germline V CDR1 and CDR2: MNHEY, SVGAGI. V dropped 1 base and J dropped 2 bases, with 5 bases sitting between them. The CDR3 extends over 13 amino acids. CDR3 residues: CASSYLRQETQYF. The CDR3 region has the DNA TGTGCCAGCAGTTACTTGCGGCAAGAGACCCAGTACTTC.

The count of this clonotype is one. The chain recombines TRBV12-3 or TRBV12-4 with TRBJ2-3; the D gene is possibly TRBD2 (6 bases). V lost 5 bases and J lost 3, with 9 bases in between. The CDR3 totals 13 residues. This chain's CDR3 is CASSMGGTDTQYF. The CDR3 DNA is TGTGCCAGCAGTATGGGGGGTACAGATACGCAGTATTTT.

The chain is built from TRBV6-4 and TRBJ2-4; possible D gene TRBD2, 5 bases. The V gene's germline CDR1 is MRHNA and CDR2 SNTAGT. The CDR3 is made up of 15 amino acids. V was clipped by 4 bases and J by 0 bases, with 10 bases between them. The CDR3 region is CASSARTLAKNIQYF. In nucleotides, the CDR3 is TGTGCCAGCAGTGCCAGGACTCTAGCCAAAAACATTCAGTACTTC.

This chain joins TRBV9 and TRBJ1-1, with a weak D call TRBD1 (6 bases). The V end lost 2 bases, the J end lost 1 base, and 9 bases lay between the germline ends. CDR3 length: 14 residues. Germline V gene lookup returns CDR1 SGDLS and CDR2 YYNGEE. CDR3 sequence: CASSVQGRNTEAFF. In DNA form, the CDR3 reads TGTGCCAGCAGCGTTCAGGGGAGGAACACTGAAGCTTTCTTT. The full variable domain, its missing parts supplied by reference TRBV9 and TRBJ1-1, is DSGVTQTPKHLITATGQRVTLRCSPRSGDLSVYWYQQSLDQGLQFLIQYYNGEERAKGNILERFSAQQFPDLHSELNLSSLELGDSALYFCASSVQGRNTEAFFGQGTRLTVV.

In its sample, this clonotype was seen once. This rearrangement joins TRBV20-1 to TRBJ1-1, with D possibly being TRBD1 (5 bases). The V and J ends lost 6 bases and 0 bases respectively, with 8 bases between them. Germline CDR1 and CDR2: DFQATT and SNEGSKA (reference sequence). The CDR3 covers 12 residues. The CDR3: CSAQTVNTEAFF. The CDR3 region has the DNA TGCAGTGCCCAGACAGTGAACACTGAAGCTTTCTTT.

This clonotype occurred a few times. CDR3 sequence (DNA): TGCGCCAGCAGCTCCTCATTAATCTCTGGGGCCAACGTCCTGACTTTC. Translation gives CASSSSLISGANVLTF. This sequence joins TRBV5-1 and TRBJ2-6; no clear D. V dropped 3 bases and J dropped 0 bases, with 10 bases sitting between them. CDR1 is SGHRS, CDR2 YFSETQ, per germline. The CDR3 loop spans 16 amino acids.

This clonotype was counted only a few times. The chain uses TRBV19 and TRBJ2-4; 8 nucleotides agree with TRBD1. Unmatched junction bases numbered 0, after V lost 4 bases and J lost 1 base. CDR3 size: 14 residues. Germline CDR1 and CDR2: LNHDA and SQIVND (reference sequence). The CDR3 nucleotides read TGTGCCAGTAGTAGGGACAGGGCCAAAAACATTCAGTACTTC. Its protein is CASSRDRAKNIQYF.

The V gene is TRBV29-1, the J gene TRBJ2-1, with 7 bases matching TRBD2. Germline V CDR1 and CDR2: SQVTM, ANQGSEA. The CDR3 has 17 residues. V shed 4 bases, J shed 0 bases, and the junction held 12 bases outside the gene matches. CDR3 nucleotides: TGCAGCGTTGGAAGGGTGAGCGGGGCCCCCTCCTACAATGAGCAGTTCTTC. Its protein is CSVGRVSGAPSYNEQFF.

The chain carries TRBV12-3 or TRBV12-4 and TRBJ1-5; TRBD1 aligns across 9 bases. The CDR3 sequence is 15 residues long. Losses at the gene ends were 7 bases for V and 6 bases for J; bases not matched to a gene: 10. For the CDR3, the DNA is TGTGCCAGCAAAAAGGGACAGGGCGACGGTCAGCCCCAGCATTTT. As protein: CASKKGQGDGQPQHF.

The chain joins TRBV6-6 to TRBJ1-2, with 8 bases aligning to TRBD1. This CDR3 spans 13 amino acids. V gave up 6 bases and J gave up 6 bases; unmatched junction bases: 6. CDR1 MNHNY and CDR2 SVGAGI come from the germline V gene (reference sequence). The CDR3 sequence: CASREQGGNGYTF. CDR3 in DNA: TGTGCCAGCAGGGAACAGGGGGGCAATGGCTACACCTTC.

This clonotype has at least ten counts. The rearrangement links TRBV7-2 to TRBJ2-7; 10 bases line up with TRBD2. With 4 bases clipped from V and 3 bases from J, the junction kept 12 bases outside the gene matches. The CDR3 has 17 amino acids. Germline V gene sequence: CDR1 SGHTA, CDR2 FQGNSA. CDR3 bases: TGTGCCAGCAGCTCCCGAAGGGGGGGGACTAGCGACTACGAGCAGTACTTC. Protein: CASSSRRGGTSDYEQYF.

This clonotype has just a few counts. The V and J genes are TRBV18 and TRBJ1-3; D gene unclear. Germline V gene sequence: CDR1 KGHSH, CDR2 LQKENI. The CDR3 covers 15 residues. V was pared by 3 bases and J by 0 bases, with 9 bases between. The CDR3 DNA reads as TGTGCCAGCTCACCGGACGGGAACTCTGGAAACACCATATATTTT. This translates into CASSPDGNSGNTIYF.

In the case of this clonotype: The final CDR3 position lacks the conserved phenylalanine or tryptophan, pointing to a likely read error. This chain links TRBV7-8 with TRBJ2-3; D remains unclear. V gave up 2 bases and J gave up 5 bases, with 5 bases separating them. The V gene's germline CDR1 is SGHVS and CDR2 FQNEAQ. The CDR3 spans 12 residues. As DNA, the CDR3 is TGTGCCAGCAGCTTAACCCGAGATACGCAGTATTTA. Translating gives CASSLTRDTQYL.